This T cell receptor beta chain was sequenced during a study of blood T cells in healthy people across ages. General observations from the study: Estimates of diversity drawn from one million T cells were considered underestimates. Whereas aged donors had fewer naive CD4+ cells, long-lived donors had more of them and higher diversity.

This clonotype was counted between two and nine times. The antigen is not known. V was pared by 6 bases and J by 6 bases, with 10 bases between. The germline V gene encodes CDR1 SQVTM and CDR2 ANQGSEA. The CDR3 loop spans 11 amino acids. A second PCR, run for about 7 to 11 cycles, used a sample-barcoded 5' primer plus a J-beta primer mix. TCRdb re-called the 5' RACE reads with MiXCR, one entry per CDR3 protein. The table shows 1.2 million to 1.5 million distinct CDR3 sequences, with 59% occurring only once. V usage is TRBV29-1 and J usage is TRBJ2-3; weak D call: TRBD1 (6 bases). The source is a man in his late teens or twenties in good health. The specimen was blood. The CDR3 region has the DNA TGCAGCGTACAGGGTGGGGATACGCAGTATTTT. Its protein is CSVQGGDTQYF.